The 19 T cell receptor beta chains below were found in one sample sequenced in a study of CD8+ T cells in alopecia areata. cDNA prepared by RNA extraction and subsequent reverse transcription served as the template for sequencing. Here immunoSEQ multiplex PCR was the method, and the copy in TCRdb shows in-frame clones only, minus some. The sample records roughly 150,000 clones, roughly 44% being singletons. The specimen was CD4+ T cells sorted from blood. The receptors shown here come from a human donor with alopecia areata.

Concerning this clone itself: In the same sample, other DNA sequences code for this CDR3. The rearrangement uses TRBV6-1 and TRBJ2-7; no clear D. Between the trimmed V and J ends, which lost 4 bases and 4 bases, there was a span of 5 bases. Germline CDR1 is MNHNS and CDR2 is SASEGT. CDR3 length: 11 amino acids. CDR3 sequence: CASSVVYEQYF. The DNA for the CDR3 is TGTGCCAGCAGTGTTGTTTACGAGCAGTACTTC.

V is TRBV18 and J is TRBJ2-1; D remains unclear. The V gene lost 3 bases and the J gene lost 9 bases, with 15 bases spanning the gap. Germline V gene sequence: CDR1 KGHSH, CDR2 LQKENI. The CDR3 is 14 amino acids. CDR3 bases: TGTGCCAGCTCACCGTCGGCCCGACTGAGTGAGCAGTTCTTC. Its protein product is CASSPSARLSEQFF.

The chain couples TRBV7-8 to TRBJ1-2; D unclear. Germline V gene data show CDR1 as SGHVS and CDR2 as FQNEAQ. The CDR3 consists of 15 residues. V was shortened by 1 base and J by 0 bases, with 9 bases between the two germline ends. The CDR3 DNA is TGTGCCAGCAGCTTAGTCGGCGGATCTAACTATGGCTACACCTTC. Residues: CASSLVGGSNYGYTF.

V and J are TRBV15 and TRBJ2-7; 8 bases match TRBD1. The junction had 7 bases not matched to a gene; V was cut back by 0 bases and J by 6 bases. This CDR3 region has 15 residues. CDR1 and CDR2 from the germline V gene are LNHNV and YYDKDF (reference sequence). The CDR3 DNA is TGTGCCACCAGCAGAGATGCCAGGGGGCAGGGCGAGCAGTACTTC. Translated: CATSRDARGQGEQYF.

The V gene is TRBV2, the J gene TRBJ2-5; 9 bases align to TRBD2. Trimming took 8 bases from V and 0 from J; bases not matched to a gene: 7. This CDR3 is built from 15 residues. The V gene's germline CDR1 is SNHLY and CDR2 FYNNEI. The CDR3 nucleotides read TGTGCCAGCGAAGGCGGGAGGGGTTACCAAGAGACCCAGTACTTC. Its translation: CASEGGRGYQETQYF.

This clone was detected only a few times. The chain has TRBV19 and TRBJ2-3, with 11 bases that match TRBD2. This CDR3 region has 15 residues. The V segment lost 10 bases and the J segment 3 bases; nucleotides outside the gene matches: 9. Germline V gives CDR1 LNHDA, CDR2 SQIVND (reference sequence). The CDR3 here is CATAGGTSGTDTQYF. In DNA form, the CDR3 reads TGTGCCACCGCTGGCGGGACTAGCGGAACAGATACGCAGTATTTT.

J is TRBJ1-1 and V is TRBV11-2; TRBD1 might be the D (6 bases). V was shortened by 3 bases and J by 1 base, with 9 bases between the two germline ends. Germline loops: CDR1 SGHAT, CDR2 FQNNGV. This CDR3 is built from 14 residues. The CDR3 DNA sequence: TGTGCCAGCAGCTTGGGGGCCGGGAACACTGAAGCTTTCTTT. Residues: CASSLGAGNTEAFF.

This clone was found a few times. This chain connects TRBV29-1 to TRBJ1-5; 7 bases are shared with TRBD1. Germline CDR1 is SQVTM and CDR2 is ANQGSEA. This CDR3 is built from 13 residues. V gave up 5 bases and J gave up 5 bases; unmatched junction bases: 6. This chain's CDR3 is CSVLLDRDQPQHF. DNA for the CDR3: TGCAGCGTTCTACTCGACAGGGATCAGCCCCAGCATTTT. Together with reference TRBV29-1 and TRBJ1-5, the CDR3 gives the full variable domain: SAVISQKPSRDICQRGTSLTIQCQVDSQVTMMFWYRQQPGQSLTLIATANQGSEATYESGFVIDKFPISRPNLTFSTLTVSNMSPEDSSIYLCSVLLDRDQPQHFGDGTRLSIL.

The chain is built from TRBV29-1 and TRBJ1-5, with TRBD1 identical over 7 bases. The CDR3 is 12 residues long. Germline CDR1 and CDR2: SQVTM and ANQGSEA. V gave up 4 bases and J gave up 7 bases; unmatched junction bases: 4. The CDR3 here is CSVGQGGQPQHF. The CDR3 bases are TGCAGCGTTGGACAGGGAGGACAGCCCCAGCATTTT.

This clone was detected a few times. The V and J genes are TRBV18 and TRBJ2-5, with TRBD1 as a possible D gene (6 bases). The V and J ends lost 1 base and 1 base respectively, with 10 bases between them. The CDR3 contains 15 residues. The germline V gene has CDR1 KGHSH and CDR2 LQKENI. As DNA, the CDR3 is TGTGCCAGCTCACCACAAGGACAGACCCAAGAGACCCAGTACTTC. It codes for CASSPQGQTQETQYF. The full variable domain, completed using reference TRBV18 and TRBJ2-5, is NAGVMQNPRHLVRRRGQEARLRCSPMKGHSHVYWYRQLPEEGLKFMVYLQKENIIDESGMPKERFSAEFPKEGPSILRIQQVVRGDSAAYFCASSPQGQTQETQYFGPGTRLLVL.

The rearrangement uses TRBV2 and TRBJ1-1; 7 bases match TRBD1. This CDR3 is 15 amino acids long. CDR1 SNHLY and CDR2 FYNNEI come from the germline V gene. The trim removed 7 bases at V and 4 bases at J, leaving 12 bases unmatched. CDR3 region: CASKLEGAFPTEAFF. CDR3 DNA sequence: TGTGCCAGCAAGTTGGAGGGGGCGTTCCCCACTGAAGCTTTCTTT.

This rearrangement joins TRBV6-6 to TRBJ2-7; D remains ambiguous. The V end was cut by 2 bases, the J end by 1 base, with 6 bases between. The germline V gene encodes CDR1 MNHNY and CDR2 SVGAGI (reference sequence). This CDR3 is built from 13 residues. The CDR3 here is CASSYPQSYEQYF. CDR3 nucleotide sequence: TGTGCCAGCAGTTACCCCCAGTCCTACGAGCAGTACTTC.

This sequence joins TRBV29-1 and TRBJ1-2; D gene uncertain. CDR1 SQVTM and CDR2 ANQGSEA come from the germline V gene. CDR3 length: 11 residues. Trimming removed 4 bases at V and 8 bases at J, with 11 bases between. DNA for the CDR3: TGCAGCGTTGGGGTGTCTGGCGGCTACACCTTC. Translating it yields CSVGVSGGYTF.

The CDR3 DNA reads as TGCGCCAGCAGCCCCAGGGGTGCACGGGATACGCAGTATTTT. Translated: CASSPRGARDTQYF. This chain connects TRBV5-1 to TRBJ2-3; TRBD1 is a possible D gene (6 bases). V gave up 4 bases and J gave up 6 bases, with 15 bases separating them. The length of the CDR3 is 14 residues. Germline-derived CDR1 and CDR2 are SGHRS and YFSETQ. Looking up the rest from reference TRBV5-1 and TRBJ2-3 gives the full variable domain: KAGVTQTPRYLIKTRGQQVTLSCSPISGHRSVSWYQQTPGQGLQFLFEYFSETQRNKGNFPGRFSGRQFSNSRSEMNVSTLELGDSALYLCASSPRGARDTQYFGPGTRLTVL.

A few counts support this clone. One junction end does not reproduce the germline sequence, and a read error may be involved. Other DNA sequences within the sample encode an identical CDR3. The chain recombines TRBV7-9 with TRBJ1-2, with D possibly TRBD1 on 6 matching bases. CDR3 size: 12 residues. From germline, CDR1 is SEHNR and CDR2 FQNEAQ (reference sequence). The CDR3 protein is CATTRDNYGYTF. The CDR3 DNA sequence: TGTGCCACCACCCGGGACAACTATGGTTACACCTTC.

This clone was counted between two and nine times. The chain joins TRBV19 to TRBJ1-2, with TRBD1 matching 12 bases. CDR1 and CDR2 (germline): LNHDA, SQIVND (reference sequence). The V and J ends lost 3 bases and 14 bases, in that order; junction bases with no gene match: 10. The length of the CDR3 is 14 residues. The CDR3 protein is CASSMHRGTGGETF. CDR3 in DNA: TGTGCCAGTAGTATGCACCGAGGGACAGGGGGCGAAACCTTC.

Only a few counts were recorded for this clone. This sequence joins TRBV7-9 and TRBJ1-4; a possible D gene is TRBD1 (5 bases). From germline, CDR1 is SEHNR and CDR2 FQNEAQ (reference sequence). The CDR3 has 18 amino acids. Trimming took off 1 base at V and 0 bases at J, with 15 bases between the two ends. The CDR3 region has the DNA TGTGCCAGCAGCTTAGAGGGACGTCAAGTCGCAACTAATGAAAAACTGTTTTTT. Encoded protein: CASSLEGRQVATNEKLFF. The variable domain in full, completed from reference TRBV7-9 and TRBJ1-4, reads DTGVSQNPRHKITKRGQNVTFRCDPISEHNRLYWYRQTLGQGPEFLTYFQNEAQLEKSRLLSDRFSAERPKGSFSTLEIQRTEQGDSAMYLCASSLEGRQVATNEKLFFGSGTQLSVL.

The V call is TRBV5-1, the J call TRBJ2-5, with D perhaps TRBD2 (5 bases). The CDR3 extends over 14 amino acids. CDR1 SGHRS and CDR2 YFSETQ come from the germline V gene. The germline V and J ends were trimmed by 4 bases and 4 bases, with 14 bases remaining between them. The CDR3 spells CASSPRTDSETQYF. The CDR3 DNA follows: TGCGCCAGCAGCCCCCGGACTGACTCAGAGACCCAGTACTTC. The entire variable domain, with the rest obtained from reference TRBV5-1 and TRBJ2-5, is as follows: KAGVTQTPRYLIKTRGQQVTLSCSPISGHRSVSWYQQTPGQGLQFLFEYFSETQRNKGNFPGRFSGRQFSNSRSEMNVSTLELGDSALYLCASSPRTDSETQYFGPGTRLLVL.

This chain links TRBV4-2 with TRBJ1-2; no reliable D call. V lost 0 bases and J lost 4, with 12 bases in between. There are 15 residues in the CDR3. The germline V gene has CDR1 LGHNA and CDR2 YNFKEQ. CDR3 residues: CASSQDPEGLYGYTF. The CDR3 DNA reads TGTGCCAGCAGCCAAGATCCGGAGGGCCTCTATGGCTACACCTTC.